These T cell receptor beta chains were read from a single sample in a study of cytomegalovirus exposure and HLA in healthy donors. Sequenced by immunoSEQ multiplex PCR; TCRdb stores in-frame clones only, minus some. In the table there are a few hundred thousand clones, 80% of which are singletons. Sample: PBMCs. Every receptor here comes from a girl aged 2 to 9 in good health and CMV-seronegative. The CDR3 runs from the conserved cysteine through the conserved F or W. D genes are given only for firm matches. Clone size is given for some rows only: seen once, a few or many times, or a class if the clone is expanded.

cdr3_length | j_call | d_call | v_call | clone_size | cdr3_nt | cdr3_aa
18 | TRBJ2-2 | TRBD2 | TRBV27 | NA | TGTGCCAGCAGTTTATGGCTAGCGGGGGGCCCGAACACCGGGGAGCTGTTTTTT | CASSLWLAGGPNTGELFF
15 | TRBJ2-7 | TRBD2 | TRBV4-1 | few | TGCGCCAGCAGCGAGCGGGGCCCGCCCTCCTACGAGCAGTACTTC | CASSERGPPSYEQYF
15 | TRBJ2-5 | TRBD2 | TRBV25-1 | NA | TGTGCCAGCAGTGAATGCGGGAGGGCCAGAGAGACCCAGTACTTC | CASSECGRARETQYF
16 | TRBJ1-1 | NA | TRBV11-1 | NA | TGTGCCAGCAGACCCAGGACACCCGTTTCGAACACTGAAGCTTTCTTT | CASRPRTPVSNTEAFF
17 | TRBJ1-5 | NA | TRBV5-1 | once | TGCGCCAGCAGCTTGGAGCCTGGGGGGTCCCACGACGGACCCCGGCATTTT | CASSLEPGGSHDGPRHF
16 | TRBJ2-7 | TRBD2 | TRBV5-1 | NA | TGCGCCAGCAGCAGGGCCCCTAGCGGGGGAAACTACGAGCAGTACTTC | CASSRAPSGGNYEQYF
21 | TRBJ2-1 | TRBD2 | TRBV7-6 | NA | TGTGCCAGCAGCTTAGTCTCTTGGACTAGCGGGGGGGCTCGATCCCCAATGAAGCAGTTCTTC | CASSLVSWTSGGARSPMKQFF
15 | TRBJ2-7 | NA | TRBV6-5 | NA | TGTGCCAGCAGTTACTCGAAACCTAGCTCCTACGAGCAGTACTTC | CASSYSKPSSYEQYF
17 | TRBJ2-1 | TRBD2 | TRBV6-4 | NA | TGTGCCAGCAGTACCGATTGGACTAGCGGGGACTACAATGAGCAGTTCTTC | CASSTDWTSGDYNEQFF
12 | TRBJ2-7 | TRBD2 | TRBV7-9 | few | TGTGCCACGGGACTATCGACTTTAAAGCAGTACTTC | CATGLSTLKQYF
15 | TRBJ2-1 | NA | TRBV9 | NA | TGTGCCAGCAGTACTCTAGCGACGACCTACAATGAGCAGTTCTTC | CASSTLATTYNEQFF
17 | TRBJ2-7 | TRBD2 | TRBV15 | few | TGTGCCACCAGCAGATCACTGCTCGGCGGGAGTTCCGACGAGCAGTACTTC | CATSRSLLGGSSDEQYF
15 | TRBJ1-1 | NA | TRBV4-1 | NA | TGCGCCAGCAGCCAAGTTCGGGAGACGAACACTGAAGCTTTCTTT | CASSQVRETNTEAFF
15 | TRBJ2-1 | TRBD2 | TRBV7-6 | NA | TGTGCCAGCAGCCAGCTAGCGGGAGTGGGTGGTGAGCAGTTCTTC | CASSQLAGVGGEQFF
14 | TRBJ2-2 | TRBD1 | TRBV19 | NA | TGTGCCAGTAGGGGGACAGGGGCCGCCGGGGAGCTGTTTTTT | CASRGTGAAGELFF
18 | TRBJ2-1 | TRBD1 | TRBV11-3 | NA | TGTGCCAGCAGCTTAGATCAGGGGGGGACAGGGTCCTACAATGAGCAGTTCTTC | CASSLDQGGTGSYNEQFF
14 | TRBJ2-5 | NA | TRBV5-1 | NA | TGCGCCAGCAGCTTGTTAGTCTTACAAGAGACCCAGTACTTC | CASSLLVLQETQYF
15 | TRBJ1-2 | NA | TRBV5-1 | NA | TGCGCCAGCAGCTTATCGACAGGAGATTCATATGGCTACACCTTC | CASSLSTGDSYGYTF
14 | TRBJ2-2 | NA | TRBV6-5 | NA | TGTGCCAGCAGAAAACAGGGCGGCACCGGGGAGCTGTTTTTT | CASRKQGGTGELFF
14 | TRBJ2-7 | TRBD1 | TRBV28 | NA | TGTGCCAGCAGTGCGACAGGGGATGTCTACGAGCAGTACTTC | CASSATGDVYEQYF